This TCR beta chain emerged from a study of identical twins. General study findings and limits: One should note that invariant MAIT and iNKT cells could partly confound zero-insertion analyses.

Carrying unique molecular identifiers, the cDNA also gained a universal primer site through template switching. MiXCR was run by TCRdb on the 5' RACE reads, yielding one entry per CDR3 protein. The repertoire holds approximately 600,000 distinct CDR3 sequences, with just under 10% as singletons. From germline, CDR1 is SGHDT and CDR2 YYEEEE. This CDR3 region has 15 residues. V was pared by 0 bases and J by 3 bases, with 2 bases of the junction left unmatched. This clonotype came up many times. As yet, its antigen is unknown. The sample was also linked to a second study, of yellow fever vaccine responses in identical twins.

V is TRBV5-6 and J is TRBJ2-3, with 9 nucleotides matching TRBD2. This receptor was obtained from a woman aged 18-30 years in good health. The specimen sequenced was PBMCs. CDR3 nucleotides: TGTGCCAGCAGCTTGGAGCTAGCGGGAACAGATACGCAGTATTTT. It translates to CASSLELAGTDTQYF.